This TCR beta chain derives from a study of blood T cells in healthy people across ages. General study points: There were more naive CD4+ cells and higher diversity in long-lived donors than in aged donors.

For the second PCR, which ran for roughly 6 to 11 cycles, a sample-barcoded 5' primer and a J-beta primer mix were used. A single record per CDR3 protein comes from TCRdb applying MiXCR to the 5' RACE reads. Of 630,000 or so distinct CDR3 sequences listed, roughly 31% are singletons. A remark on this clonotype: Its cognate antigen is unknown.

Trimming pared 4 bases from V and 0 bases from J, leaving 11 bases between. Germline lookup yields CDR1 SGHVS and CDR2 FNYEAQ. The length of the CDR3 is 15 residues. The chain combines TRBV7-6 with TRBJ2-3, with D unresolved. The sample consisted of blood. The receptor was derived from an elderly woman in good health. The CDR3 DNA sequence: TGTGCCAGCAGCTCAGCCGACGGGAGCACAGATACGCAGTATTTT. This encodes CASSSADGSTDTQYF.